This T cell receptor beta chain was observed in a study of T cell responses to AZD1222 COVID-19 vaccine. Across the whole study: Investigators merged groups given second doses at roughly 4 or roughly 12 weeks.

Worth noting for this clone: Its antigen is unknown.

Germline assignment: CDR1 SNHLY and CDR2 FYNNEI. This CDR3 is built from 12 residues. The V gene lost 8 bases and the J gene lost 7 bases, with 14 bases spanning the gap. Method: immunoSEQ multiplex PCR; TCRdb's copy keeps in-frame clones and lacks some. The table has around 200,000 clones, 88% seen once. Overall study results and limits: Reportedly, close to half of spike-specific TCRs are directed against unmutated variant regions. Repertoire sampling occurred only after the peak T cell response.

J is TRBJ1-1 and V is TRBV2, with a tentative D call TRBD1 (5 bases). The receptor comes from an adult in good health. Sequences were derived from peripheral blood, sampled on day 0 of AZD1222 vaccination. The CDR3 DNA reads TGTGCCAGCTCTTATGGGGGGATTGAAGCTTTCTTT. Protein: CASSYGGIEAFF.